The rows below give T cell receptor beta chains drawn from one sample of a study of identical twins. One entry per CDR3 protein results from TCRdb running MiXCR on the 5' RACE reads. The table records 420,000 or so distinct CDR3 sequences, roughly 18% of them present only once. Material: naive T cells sorted from blood. The receptor source for this set is a man aged 50 to 60 in good health. Both conserved end residues are part of each CDR3. Each record gives: clone size, J gene, D gene, V gene, CDR3 protein, CDR3 DNA. A D gene is named only where the DNA matches it firmly. Not every row has a clone size; where given, it reads once, few, many or a size class.

many	TRBJ2-3	TRBD2	TRBV12-3/TRBV12-4	CASSLEGLVADTQYF	TGTGCCAGCAGTTTGGAGGGACTAGTCGCAGATACGCAGTATTTT
NA	TRBJ2-3	TRBD2	TRBV28	CASSPPSGGRTDTQYF	TGTGCCAGCAGTCCGCCTAGCGGGGGCCGCACAGATACGCAGTATTTT
many	TRBJ2-1	NA	TRBV20-1	CSASRGRGEQFF	TGCAGTGCTTCCAGGGGAAGGGGTGAGCAGTTCTTC
NA	TRBJ1-5	NA	TRBV20-1	CSAEVLGQNLARQPQHF	TGCAGTGCAGAGGTGTTGGGACAAAACTTGGCTCGGCAGCCCCAGCATTTT
few	TRBJ2-1	TRBD2	TRBV7-9	CASILMAGVNNEQFF	TGTGCCAGCATCCTAATGGCGGGGGTTAACAATGAGCAGTTCTTC
NA	TRBJ2-7	NA	TRBV4-1	CASSQWTSSYEQYF	TGCGCCAGCAGCCAGTGGACGAGCTCCTACGAGCAGTACTTC
NA	TRBJ2-1	NA	TRBV12-3/TRBV12-4	CASSAPGLIYNEQFF	TGTGCCAGCAGTGCCCCAGGGTTAATTTACAATGAGCAGTTCTTC
NA	TRBJ2-2	NA	TRBV27	CASSLGGPRGYTGELFF	TGTGCCAGCAGTTTAGGGGGTCCGAGAGGTTACACCGGGGAGCTGTTTTTT
many	TRBJ1-1	NA	TRBV20-1	CSARQGLIRTEAFF	TGCAGTGCTAGACAGGGGTTGATCCGGACTGAAGCTTTCTTT
many	TRBJ2-5	NA	TRBV13	CASSLGPSAGQETQYF	TGTGCCAGCAGCTTAGGCCCCTCTGCCGGCCAAGAGACCCAGTACTTC
NA	TRBJ1-2	NA	TRBV27	CASSPRALYGYTF	TGTGCCAGCAGTCCCAGGGCCCTCTACGGCTACACCTTC
few	TRBJ2-2	NA	TRBV5-6	CASSLAWPRRRPGELFF	TGTGCCAGCAGCTTGGCTTGGCCGCGACGACGTCCCGGGGAGCTGTTTTTT
many	TRBJ1-1	NA	TRBV25-1	CASSIGGSKAFF	TGTGCCAGCAGTATTGGAGGCAGTAAAGCTTTCTTT
NA	TRBJ2-3	TRBD2	TRBV2	CASSGTSGSYTDTQYF	TGTGCCAGCAGTGGCACTAGCGGAAGCTACACAGATACGCAGTATTTT
NA	TRBJ2-7	NA	TRBV29-1	CSAVRYLGEQYF	TGCAGTGCAGTCAGGTACCTTGGCGAGCAGTACTTC
many	TRBJ2-3	NA	TRBV5-1	CASSWVVGDTQYF	TGCGCCAGCAGCTGGGTAGTTGGAGATACGCAGTATTTT
few	TRBJ2-2	TRBD2	TRBV5-1	CASSLALAGASTGELFF	TGCGCCAGCAGCTTGGCTCTAGCGGGGGCTTCCACCGGGGAGCTGTTTTTT
NA	TRBJ2-7	NA	TRBV28	CATGDSYEQYF	TGTGCCACTGGGGATTCCTACGAGCAGTACTTC
few	TRBJ1-1	TRBD1	TRBV18	CASSPKDRDTEAFF	TGTGCCAGCTCCCCAAAGGACAGGGACACTGAAGCTTTCTTT
few	TRBJ2-3	NA	TRBV12-3/TRBV12-4	CASSLYRGSTDTQYF	TGTGCCAGCAGTTTGTATCGAGGGAGCACAGATACGCAGTATTTT
NA	TRBJ2-1	TRBD2	TRBV11-2	CASSPGLAGLHEQFF	TGTGCCAGCAGCCCTGGACTAGCGGGGCTACATGAGCAGTTCTTC
many	TRBJ1-2	NA	TRBV5-1	CASSLGLLPGHGYTF	TGCGCCAGCAGCTTGGGGCTCCTACCTGGTCACGGCTACACCTTC
NA	TRBJ2-1	NA	TRBV29-1	CSVEGLGATHNEQFF	TGCAGCGTTGAAGGGTTAGGGGCGACCCACAATGAGCAGTTCTTC
many	TRBJ1-4	NA	TRBV5-6	CASSLAGASKLFF	TGTGCCAGCAGCTTGGCGGGAGCCTCTAAACTGTTTTTT
NA	TRBJ2-5	NA	TRBV6-5	CASSWTARSGAQYF	TGTGCCAGCAGTTGGACAGCCCGATCCGGGGCCCAGTACTTC
NA	TRBJ2-3	NA	TRBV6-5	CASSWTATSTDTQYF	TGTGCCAGCAGTTGGACGGCAACAAGCACAGATACGCAGTATTTT
few	TRBJ2-7	TRBD2	TRBV6-1	CASRQGLAGGGYEQYF	TGTGCCAGCAGACAGGGACTAGCGGGAGGGGGGTACGAGCAGTACTTC
NA	TRBJ2-2	NA	TRBV28	CASSLLGEALGELFF	TGTGCCAGCAGTTTATTGGGGGAGGCCCTCGGGGAGCTGTTTTTT